These 26 T cell receptor beta chains were all obtained from the same sample, sequenced in a study of shared clonotypes between healthy human individuals. Assay: immunoSEQ multiplex PCR; the TCRdb copy retains only in-frame clones and omits some. This table holds approximately 2,300,000 clones, 85% to 95% found once. What was sequenced was naive CD4+ T cells from PBMCs. As to subset: CD45RA+ positively selected. All receptors come from a young man in good health. Some clones in this sample may be carry-over from other donors' samples.

This sequence joins TRBV7-8 and TRBJ2-1; D perhaps matches TRBD1 (5 bases). V was clipped by 7 bases and J by 2 bases, with 6 bases between them. Germline CDR1 reads SGHVS; CDR2 reads FQNEAQ. The CDR3 runs 12 residues. The CDR3, as DNA: TGTGCCAGCACAGGGACCTACAATGAGCAGTTCTTC. It yields the protein CASTGTYNEQFF.

The gene calls are TRBV7-2 and TRBJ2-5; 12 positions agree with TRBD2. The CDR3 has 19 residues. The germline V gene has CDR1 SGHTA and CDR2 FQGNSA. V lost 1 base and J lost 4; bases outside the gene matches: 13. Written as DNA, the CDR3 is TGTGCCAGCAGCTTAGTAGGGCTAGCGGGAGGGCCTGGTAGAGAGACCCAGTACTTC. Translation gives CASSLVGLAGGPGRETQYF.

The J gene is TRBJ1-5, the V gene TRBV5-8; D call uncertain. CDR1 SGHTS and CDR2 YDEGEE come from the germline V gene. Trimming took off 4 bases at V and 5 bases at J, with 10 bases between the two ends. CDR3 length: 13 amino acids. CDR3 coding DNA: TGTGCCAGCAGCCTTTTTAGGGATCAGCCCCAGCATTTT. Protein sequence: CASSLFRDQPQHF.

The gene calls are TRBV11-3 and TRBJ1-1; TRBD1 matches 7 bases. J was trimmed by 13 bases and V by 0 bases; bases with no gene match: 14. Germline values: CDR1 SGHNT, CDR2 YENEEA. The CDR3 covers 15 residues. Written as DNA, the CDR3 is TGTGCCAGCAGCTTAGATTGGGACCGACAGGGCGGCGATTTCTTT. This encodes CASSLDWDRQGGDFF.

V gene TRBV7-9 combines with J gene TRBJ1-1; a possible D gene is TRBD1 (6 bases). The V gene's germline CDR1 is SEHNR and CDR2 FQNEAQ (reference sequence). The germline V and J ends were trimmed by 7 bases and 4 bases, with 19 bases remaining between them. CDR3 length equals 15 residues. CDR3 protein: CASNPRAGGATEAFF. The CDR3 nucleotides read TGTGCCAGCAACCCCCGGGCGGGGGGGGCCACTGAAGCTTTCTTT.

The chain recombines TRBV5-1 with TRBJ1-2, with D unclear. CDR1 is SGHRS, CDR2 YFSETQ, per germline. This CDR3 is 15 amino acids long. The V end was cut by 1 base, the J end by 0 bases, with 10 bases between. The CDR3 DNA follows: TGCGCCAGCAGCTTGTGGGCAGGCCCTAACTATGGCTACACCTTC. Its translation: CASSLWAGPNYGYTF.

The chain links TRBV7-3 to TRBJ1-1; possible D gene TRBD1, 5 bases. From germline, CDR1 is SGHTA and CDR2 FQGTGA. The length of the CDR3 is 13 residues. Trimming removed 5 bases from V and 1 base from J, with 8 bases in between. CDR3 sequence: CASSVGQNTEAFF. The DNA of the CDR3 is TGTGCCAGCAGCGTCGGACAGAACACTGAAGCTTTCTTT.

The chain combines TRBV5-1 with TRBJ2-1, with 8 bases identical to TRBD2. Germline trimming cut 0 bases from V and 6 bases from J; bases unmatched to any gene: 11. Germline assignment: CDR1 SGHRS and CDR2 YFSETQ. CDR3 length: 17 residues. This CDR3 is CASSLEVGAGGGNEQFF. In DNA form, the CDR3 reads TGCGCCAGCAGCTTGGAAGTCGGTGCGGGAGGAGGCAATGAGCAGTTCTTC.

The chain joins TRBV18 to TRBJ1-6; D might be TRBD1 (5 bases). Per the germline V gene, CDR1 is KGHSH and CDR2 is LQKENI. Trimming pared 0 bases from V and 6 bases from J, leaving 12 bases between. The CDR3 totals 16 residues. CDR3 nucleotides: TGTGCCAGCTCACCACCCGTCCAGGGAGGTAATTCACCCCTCCACTTT. As protein: CASSPPVQGGNSPLHF.

The J gene is TRBJ2-7, the V gene TRBV6-1, with no clear D. Germline V lookup: CDR1 MNHNS, CDR2 SASEGT. This CDR3 spans 13 amino acids. V lost 1 base, J lost 4 bases, and 8 bases lay in between. CDR3 protein: CASSEEGYYEQYF. Here the CDR3 DNA reads TGTGCCAGCAGTGAAGAGGGCTATTACGAGCAGTACTTC.

Details on this clone: Additional DNA sequences in this sample encode the identical CDR3. The chain carries TRBV7-3 and TRBJ2-7, with 9 bases lining up with TRBD2. Germline lookup yields CDR1 SGHTA and CDR2 FQGTGA. The CDR3 loop spans 15 amino acids. V dropped 3 bases and J dropped 2; count of bases not matched to a gene: 5. The CDR3 coding sequence is TGTGCCAGCAGCTTGGGTTCTAGCGGGACCTACGAGCAGTACTTC. It codes for CASSLGSSGTYEQYF.

The chain has TRBV14 and TRBJ1-2; D possibly corresponds to TRBD1 (5 bases). The CDR3 length is 13 residues. Per the germline V gene, CDR1 is SGHDN and CDR2 is FVKESK. V dropped 4 bases and J dropped 7 bases, with 13 bases sitting between them. CDR3 nucleotide sequence: TGTGCCAGCAGCCCAATCCAGGGTATTGGCTACACCTTC. Amino acid sequence: CASSPIQGIGYTF.

This chain joins TRBV9 and TRBJ2-7; D possibly corresponds to TRBD2 (5 bases). This CDR3 spans 15 amino acids. V gave up 3 bases and J gave up 7 bases, with 20 bases separating them. Germline CDR1 and CDR2: SGDLS and YYNGEE. This CDR3 is CASSGAPGIVREQYF. The DNA for the CDR3 is TGTGCCAGCAGCGGGGCCCCGGGGATAGTGAGGGAGCAGTACTTC.

The chain is built from TRBV7-2 and TRBJ2-3; 12 nucleotides match TRBD2. V shed 4 bases, J shed 5 bases, and the junction held 7 bases outside the gene matches. Germline CDR1 reads SGHTA; CDR2 reads FQGNSA. This CDR3 region has 16 residues. DNA for the CDR3: TGTGCCAGCAGCTCAAGACTAGCGGGAGAGGTAGATACGCAGTATTTT. It is translated as CASSSRLAGEVDTQYF.

The chain recombines TRBV5-1 with TRBJ1-2; D is uncertain. The CDR3 totals 14 residues. The V gene lost 4 bases and the J gene lost 4 bases, with 14 bases spanning the gap. Per germline, CDR1 SGHRS and CDR2 YFSETQ. CDR3 region: CASSPWVEGYGYTF. The CDR3 DNA reads TGCGCCAGCAGCCCATGGGTCGAAGGCTATGGCTACACCTTC.

The chain recombines TRBV27 with TRBJ1-5, with a tentative D call TRBD1 (6 bases). The CDR3 length is 16 residues. Trimming left V 9 bases short and J 1 base short, with 19 bases between. Per germline, CDR1 MNHEY and CDR2 SMNVEV (reference sequence). CDR3 in DNA: TGTGCCAGTATGTCGAGGGGGGAGGGAAGCAATCAGCCCCAGCATTTT. As protein: CASMSRGEGSNQPQHF.

The chain recombines TRBV27 with TRBJ2-1, with D unclear. The CDR3 totals 16 residues. Germline CDR1 and CDR2: MNHEY and SMNVEV (reference sequence). Trimming removed 2 bases at V and 5 bases at J, with 16 bases between. The CDR3 DNA follows: TGTGCCAGCAGTTTACGTAACTCCCTCAAGGACAATGAGCAGTTCTTC. This sequence encodes CASSLRNSLKDNEQFF.

The chain has TRBV27 and TRBJ2-5; 9 nucleotides line up with TRBD1. With V trimmed by 8 bases and J by 1 base, 8 bases remained unmatched. The CDR3 extends over 15 amino acids. CDR1 MNHEY and CDR2 SMNVEV come from the germline V gene (reference sequence). The CDR3 is CASSNRGPFQETQYF. Written as DNA, the CDR3 is TGTGCCAGCTCGAACAGGGGGCCCTTCCAAGAGACCCAGTACTTC.

With respect to this clone: The sample contains more than one DNA sequence encoding this CDR3. The chain is built from TRBV5-1 and TRBJ1-2, with D maybe TRBD1 (5 bases). This CDR3 has 14 amino acids. Germline lookup yields CDR1 SGHRS and CDR2 YFSETQ. Trimming took off 1 base at V and 5 bases at J, with 12 bases between the two ends. The CDR3 region has the DNA TGCGCCAGCAGCTTGAGCACAGGCGGGTATGGCTACACCTTC. Residues: CASSLSTGGYGYTF.

This sequence joins TRBV5-8 and TRBJ2-3, with D tentatively TRBD1 (5 bases). In germline, CDR1 is SGHTS, CDR2 YDEGEE. Trimming removed 4 bases at V and 0 bases at J, with 12 bases between. This CDR3 comprises 15 residues. The CDR3 sequence is CASSKDTPSTDTQYF. Here the CDR3 DNA reads TGTGCCAGCAGCAAGGACACCCCTAGCACAGATACGCAGTATTTT.

The chain combines TRBV6-1 with TRBJ1-2; 11 nucleotides align to TRBD1. This CDR3 has 16 residues. V shed 3 bases, J shed 4 bases, and the junction held 7 bases outside the gene matches. The germline V gene has CDR1 MNHNS and CDR2 SASEGT. CDR3 amino acids: CASSEGQGGSGYGYTF. The CDR3 DNA sequence: TGTGCCAGCAGTGAGGGACAGGGGGGTTCCGGCTATGGCTACACCTTC.

The chain joins TRBV7-3 to TRBJ2-7; D may be TRBD1 (6 bases). This CDR3 is 14 amino acids long. In germline, CDR1 is SGHTA, CDR2 FQGTGA. The V and J ends lost 1 base and 1 base respectively, with 8 bases between them. The chain's CDR3 is CASSLRGQSYEQYF. The CDR3 DNA sequence: TGTGCCAGCAGCTTAAGGGGGCAGTCCTACGAGCAGTACTTC.

Points on this clone: In the same sample, other DNA sequences code for this CDR3. The rearrangement joins TRBV9 to TRBJ2-3; the match to TRBD2 covers 9 bases. V lost 0 bases and J lost 0; bases outside the gene matches: 5. CDR1 and CDR2 from the germline V gene are SGDLS and YYNGEE. The CDR3 is 17 residues long. CDR3 nucleotides: TGTGCCAGCAGCGTAGCTAGCGGGACAACTAGCACAGATACGCAGTATTTT. Translating gives CASSVASGTTSTDTQYF.

With respect to this clone: This CDR3 is also generated by other DNA sequences in the sample. CDR3 nucleotide sequence: TGTGCCAGCAGCTTGGGAACAGGGAGGTACGAGCAGTACTTC. Translated, it gives CASSLGTGRYEQYF. This chain links TRBV7-2 with TRBJ2-7, with D perhaps assigned TRBD1 or TRBD2 (6 bases each). Trimming cost V 3 bases and J 4 bases, with 13 bases left between them. CDR3 length: 14 residues. Germline CDR1 SGHTA, CDR2 FQGNSA. Based on the CDR3 plus reference TRBV7-2 and TRBJ2-7, the full variable domain is GAGVSQSPSNKVTEKGKDVELRCDPISGHTALYWYRQSLGQGLEFLIYFQGNSAPDKSGLPSDRFSAERTGGSVSTLTIQRTQQEDSAVYLCASSLGTGRYEQYFGPGTRLTVT.

This clone was seen only once. The V gene is TRBV19, the J gene TRBJ1-1, with D maybe TRBD1 (5 bases). The CDR3 covers 12 residues. The V end was cut by 10 bases, the J end by 3 bases, with 12 bases between. Germline CDR1 is LNHDA and CDR2 is SQIVND (reference sequence). The CDR3 spells CAIFGAYTEAFF. The DNA of the CDR3 is TGTGCCATTTTTGGGGCGTACACTGAAGCTTTCTTT.

The chain combines TRBV4-3 with TRBJ2-7; D is tentatively TRBD1 or TRBD2 (5 bases each). Germline V gene data show CDR1 as LGHNA and CDR2 as YSLEER. The CDR3 sequence is 16 residues long. Trimming left V 2 bases short and J 7 bases short, with 21 bases between. Here the CDR3 DNA reads TGCGCCAGCAGCCAACTAGTAGGGGATTCGGGATTTGAGCAGTACTTC. Protein product: CASSQLVGDSGFEQYF.